Shown below are 28 T cell receptor beta chains from a single sample sequenced in a study of cytomegalovirus exposure and HLA in healthy donors. This PCR relied on a set of 60 Vbeta primers and 13 Jbeta primers. Profiled with immunoSEQ multiplex PCR; TCRdb holds only in-frame clones, not every one. Here the sample spans approximately 70,000 clones, approximately 67% being singletons. The sample consisted of PBMCs. The receptor set was obtained from a man between 35 and 55 years old in good health and CMV-seropositive.

This chain links TRBV5-1 with TRBJ1-1; D is unclear. The germline V gene has CDR1 SGHRS and CDR2 YFSETQ. This CDR3 region has 16 residues. V was cut by 0 bases and J by 4 bases, with 16 bases left in between. The chain's CDR3 is CASSLGPSRGITEAFF. In nucleotides, the CDR3 is TGCGCCAGCAGCTTGGGCCCTAGCCGGGGAATCACTGAAGCTTTCTTT.

The rearrangement joins TRBV7-9 to TRBJ2-1; tentative D call: TRBD1 (6 bases). This CDR3 is built from 16 residues. The V end lost 8 bases, the J end lost 3 bases, and 20 bases lay between the germline ends. Germline-derived CDR1 and CDR2 are SEHNR and FQNEAQ (reference sequence). CDR3 bases: TGTGCCAGCCTCGGGCTTGACAGGCTAAACTACAATGAGCAGTTCTTC. Amino acids: CASLGLDRLNYNEQFF.

The V gene is TRBV5-1, the J gene TRBJ1-5; 7 nucleotides line up with TRBD1. V shed 2 bases, J shed 5 bases, and the junction held 4 bases outside the gene matches. The CDR3 runs to 14 residues. Germline loops: CDR1 SGHRS, CDR2 YFSETQ. This CDR3 reads CASSFAGGDQPQHF. CDR3 in DNA: TGCGCCAGCAGCTTCGCAGGGGGAGATCAGCCCCAGCATTTT.

The rearrangement uses TRBV2 and TRBJ2-5, with 11 bases that match TRBD1. The CDR3 consists of 14 residues. The ends lost 5 bases at V and 4 bases at J; junction bases unmatched: 3. CDR1 SNHLY and CDR2 FYNNEI come from the germline V gene. The chain's CDR3 is CASSLGQGAETQYF. For the CDR3, the DNA is TGTGCCAGCAGTTTAGGACAGGGGGCAGAGACCCAGTACTTC. Filled out from reference TRBV2 and TRBJ2-5, the complete variable domain reads EPEVTQTPSHQVTQMGQEVILRCVPISNHLYFYWYRQILGQKVEFLVSFYNNEISEKSEIFDDQFSVERPDGSNFTLKIRSTKLEDSAMYFCASSLGQGAETQYFGPGTRLLVL.

This rearrangement joins TRBV9 to TRBJ2-1; TRBD2 aligns across 11 bases. CDR1 SGDLS and CDR2 YYNGEE come from the germline V gene. The V gene end was trimmed by 3 bases and the J gene end by 0 bases; junction bases not matched to a gene: 11. CDR3 size: 19 residues. The CDR3 bases are TGTGCCAGCAGCGCCCCTGCTAGCGGGGGGTCGAGCTCCTACAATGAGCAGTTCTTC. Translating it yields CASSAPASGGSSSYNEQFF.

This clone occurred once. The chain recombines TRBV30 with TRBJ2-7, with TRBD2 matching over 8 bases. J lost 6 bases, V lost 6 bases, and 16 bases had no gene match. This CDR3 has 15 residues. Germline V CDR1 and CDR2: GTSNPN, SVGIG (reference sequence). DNA for the CDR3: TGTGCCTGTCACCCAGCCCGGGGGGGTCCCCTCGAGCAGTACTTC. Protein: CACHPARGGPLEQYF.

The chain joins TRBV4-3 to TRBJ1-2; D call uncertain. Trimming took off 4 bases at V and 8 bases at J, with 20 bases between the two ends. The CDR3 is made up of 15 amino acids. CDR1 and CDR2 (germline): LGHNA, YSLEER. In DNA form, the CDR3 reads TGCGCCAGCAGCCCCTTCCCCGGGTCCCTCGGAGGCTACACCTTC. Translation gives CASSPFPGSLGGYTF.

CDR3 nucleotides: TGTGCCAGCAGTTTTTCTGGACAGGGGCGTAGCACAGATACGCAGTATTTT. Translating gives CASSFSGQGRSTDTQYF. The chain couples TRBV28 to TRBJ2-3; 9 nucleotides align to TRBD1. CDR1 is MDHEN, CDR2 SYDVKM, per germline. V shed 3 bases and J 0 bases; nucleotides not matched to a gene: 7. CDR3 size: 17 residues.

The chain recombines TRBV11-2 with TRBJ2-7, with D perhaps TRBD1 (5 bases). Trimming removed 5 bases from V and 4 bases from J, with 15 bases in between. This CDR3 spans 14 amino acids. CDR1 is SGHAT, CDR2 FQNNGV, per germline. Here the CDR3 DNA reads TGTGCCAGCAGCCCCCACGGACAATCGTACGAGCAGTACTTC. Translating gives CASSPHGQSYEQYF.

The CDR3: CASSVEQGTNEKLFF. CDR3 coding DNA: TGTGCCAGCAGCGTTGAGCAGGGAACTAATGAAAAACTGTTTTTT. This chain joins TRBV9 and TRBJ1-4; TRBD1 might be the D (5 bases). Germline V lookup: CDR1 SGDLS, CDR2 YYNGEE. Trimming pared 2 bases from V and 1 base from J, leaving 9 bases between. The CDR3 loop spans 15 amino acids.

This chain links TRBV7-9 with TRBJ1-6, with TRBD1 identical over 7 bases. The CDR3 totals 15 residues. After removal of 5 bases from V and 0 bases from J, the junction contained 1 base not matched to a gene. The V gene's germline CDR1 is SEHNR and CDR2 FQNEAQ (reference sequence). The CDR3 loop reads CASSGDSSYNSPLHF. The CDR3 coding sequence is TGTGCCAGCAGCGGGGACAGCTCCTATAATTCACCCCTCCACTTT.

The chain combines TRBV6-5 with TRBJ1-1, with 8 bases that match TRBD1. Germline V gives CDR1 MNHEY, CDR2 SVGAGI. CDR3 length: 15 amino acids. The V and J ends lost 2 bases and 4 bases, in that order; junction bases with no gene match: 6. The DNA for the CDR3 is TGTGCCAGCAGTTACACGGGCACAGGGGGCACTGAAGCTTTCTTT. Protein product: CASSYTGTGGTEAFF.

The gene calls are TRBV9 and TRBJ1-4, with 9 bases matching TRBD1. Germline V CDR1 and CDR2: SGDLS, YYNGEE. The CDR3 extends over 16 amino acids. Losses at the gene ends were 0 bases for V and 5 bases for J; bases not matched to a gene: 5. The CDR3: CASSVDTGTGNEKLFF. The CDR3 nucleotides read TGTGCCAGCAGCGTAGACACCGGGACAGGGAATGAAAAACTGTTTTTT.

This chain uses TRBV19 with TRBJ2-3; a possible D gene is TRBD1 (5 bases). In germline, CDR1 is LNHDA, CDR2 SQIVND (reference sequence). This CDR3 has 13 amino acids. The V gene lost 4 bases and the J gene lost 1 base, with 6 bases spanning the gap. CDR3 nucleotides: TGTGCCAGTAGTAGGGGCCGCACAGATACGCAGTATTTT. This gives the protein CASSRGRTDTQYF.

The chain carries TRBV6-1 and TRBJ2-6, with TRBD1 as a possible D gene (6 bases). CDR1 is MNHNS, CDR2 SASEGT, per germline. The CDR3 length is 15 residues. V was cut by 6 bases and J by 1 base, with 10 bases left in between. The CDR3 nucleotides are TGTGCCAGCAGGGACAGCCCTTCTGGGGCCAACGTCCTGACTTTC. The encoded protein is CASRDSPSGANVLTF.

This clone was counted only a few times. This chain links TRBV13 with TRBJ1-3; D is ambiguous. The CDR3 contains 11 residues. Looked up from germline, CDR1 is PRHDT and CDR2 is FYEKMQ (reference sequence). With 5 bases removed from V and 3 bases from J, the gap between germline ends came to 2 bases. Here the CDR3 DNA reads TGTGCCAGCAGCCTTGGAAACACCATATATTTT. This sequence encodes CASSLGNTIYF.

This clone was recorded a few times. The rearrangement joins TRBV5-1 to TRBJ2-1, with TRBD1 identical over 8 bases. Germline values: CDR1 SGHRS, CDR2 YFSETQ. This CDR3 comprises 16 residues. Trimming cost V 3 bases and J 7 bases; bases outside gene matches: 12. The CDR3 region has the DNA TGCGCCAGCAGCTACTCCTTGACAGGGGCGGGAAATGAGCAGTTCTTC. This sequence encodes CASSYSLTGAGNEQFF. Full variable domain (outside the CDR3, taken from reference TRBV5-1 and TRBJ2-1): KAGVTQTPRYLIKTRGQQVTLSCSPISGHRSVSWYQQTPGQGLQFLFEYFSETQRNKGNFPGRFSGRQFSNSRSEMNVSTLELGDSALYLCASSYSLTGAGNEQFFGPGTRLTVL.

The chain recombines TRBV25-1 with TRBJ2-1; D is undetermined. With 6 bases removed from V and 0 bases from J, the gap between germline ends came to 9 bases. The CDR3 extends over 14 amino acids. CDR1 and CDR2 from the germline V gene are MGHDK and SYGVNS. The CDR3 nucleotides are TGTGCCAGCAGCTTGGTGAGCTCCTACAATGAGCAGTTCTTC. Translation gives CASSLVSSYNEQFF.

This clone occurred a few times. CDR3 residues: CASSLTSPEANYGYTF. Written as DNA, the CDR3 is TGTGCCAGCAGCTTGACTTCCCCAGAAGCTAACTATGGCTACACCTTC. The V and J genes are TRBV7-8 and TRBJ1-2; D call uncertain. Between the trimmed V and J ends, which lost 3 bases and 0 bases, there was a span of 14 bases. Germline V CDR1 and CDR2: SGHVS, FQNEAQ. The CDR3 runs 16 residues. Looking up the rest from reference TRBV7-8 and TRBJ1-2 gives the full variable domain: GAGVSQSPRYKVAKRGQDVALRCDPISGHVSLFWYQQALGQGPEFLTYFQNEAQLDKSGLPSDRFFAERPEGSVSTLKIQRTQQEDSAVYLCASSLTSPEANYGYTFGSGTRLTVV.

This clone was counted a few times. J is TRBJ1-5 and V is TRBV6-6; 8 bases are a match to TRBD1. CDR1 is MNHNY and CDR2 is SVGAGI in the germline V gene (reference sequence). The V gene end was trimmed by 1 base and the J gene end by 8 bases; junction bases not matched to a gene: 7. The CDR3 loop spans 15 amino acids. This chain's CDR3 is CASSYLDRGPEPQHF. CDR3 nucleotides: TGTGCCAGCAGTTACTTAGACAGGGGCCCGGAGCCCCAGCATTTT.

The chain recombines TRBV5-1 with TRBJ2-2; D gene unclear. Trimming took 2 bases from V and 1 from J, leaving 6 bases between them. Germline V gives CDR1 SGHRS, CDR2 YFSETQ. This CDR3 has 14 amino acids. The CDR3 DNA reads as TGCGCCAGCAGCTTTTCAGGGAACACCGGGGAGCTGTTTTTT. Protein: CASSFSGNTGELFF.

CDR3 sequence: CARILPPGYGYGYTF. The CDR3 DNA is TGTGCCAGAATCCTCCCCCCGGGGTACGGCTATGGCTACACCTTC. The chain recombines TRBV5-3 with TRBJ1-2, with no clear D. TRBV5-3 is reported as an ORF; its role is uncertain. This CDR3 spans 15 amino acids. V was cut by 6 bases and J by 4 bases, with 19 bases left in between.

There are a few counts of this clone. Distinct nucleotide sequences in the sample also encode this CDR3. V is TRBV6-5 and J is TRBJ1-1; TRBD1 might be the D (5 bases). Germline CDR1 reads MNHEY; CDR2 reads SVGAGI. The length of the CDR3 is 16 residues. V was shortened by 0 bases and J by 1 base, with 12 bases between the two germline ends. The CDR3 loop reads CASSYSSSGGNTEAFF. The CDR3 DNA reads TGTGCCAGCAGTTACTCGAGTTCCGGGGGGAACACTGAAGCTTTCTTT.

The chain carries TRBV7-9 and TRBJ1-2; possibly TRBD1 for D (5 bases). Germline V gene data show CDR1 as SEHNR and CDR2 as FQNEAQ (reference sequence). Trimming pared 5 bases from V and 1 base from J, leaving 14 bases between. The CDR3 is 15 amino acids. The CDR3 reads CASSPPQGINYGYTF. DNA for the CDR3: TGTGCCAGCAGCCCACCCCAGGGTATTAACTATGGCTACACCTTC.

The count of this clone is one. The chain recombines TRBV6-1 with TRBJ2-7; a possible D gene is TRBD1 (6 bases). V was pared by 6 bases and J by 2 bases, with 17 bases between. This CDR3 has 15 residues. The germline gives CDR1 MNHNS, CDR2 SASEGT. The chain's CDR3 is CASRGRAPGAYEQYF. Written as DNA, the CDR3 is TGTGCCAGCAGGGGACGGGCCCCAGGGGCCTACGAGCAGTACTTC.

This clone was recorded many times. This sequence joins TRBV28 and TRBJ2-3; TRBD2 aligns across 7 bases. The CDR3 contains 16 residues. The germline CDR1 and CDR2 sequences are MDHEN and SYDVKM. V lost 6 bases to trimming and J lost 2 bases; unmatched junction nucleotides: 11. CDR3 protein: CASSLNPLAATDTQYF. CDR3 nucleotide sequence: TGTGCCAGCAGCCTCAACCCCCTAGCGGCCACAGATACGCAGTATTTT.

The V and J genes are TRBV2 and TRBJ2-5; 8 nucleotides line up with TRBD1. This CDR3 spans 15 amino acids. CDR1 is SNHLY and CDR2 is FYNNEI in the germline V gene. Trimming took 6 bases from V and 2 from J; bases not matched to a gene: 8. Here the CDR3 reads CASRERQGPQETQYF. CDR3 in DNA: TGTGCCAGCAGGGAAAGACAGGGGCCGCAAGAGACCCAGTACTTC.

The chain has TRBV29-1 and TRBJ2-7, with D possibly matching TRBD2 (6 bases). Germline CDR1 and CDR2: SQVTM and ANQGSEA. This CDR3 has 12 residues. The V and J ends lost 2 bases and 4 bases respectively, with 9 bases between them. CDR3 nucleotides: TGCAGCGTTGAAAAGAGCGGGTACGAGCAGTACTTC. It encodes CSVEKSGYEQYF.